These 7 T cell receptor beta chains share one sample of origin, sequenced in a study of shared clonotypes between healthy human individuals. Assay used: immunoSEQ multiplex PCR; TCRdb lists only in-frame clones, some missing. The sample consists of approximately 1,500,000 clones, roughly 95% of them appearing once. The source material was naive CD4+ T cells sorted from blood. The subset is: CD45RA+ positively selected. All receptors come from a man aged 25-45 years in good health.

The rearrangement links TRBV28 to TRBJ1-4; TRBD1 agrees at 9 bases. The ends lost 3 bases at V and 8 bases at J; junction bases unmatched: 10. This CDR3 comprises 16 residues. Germline-derived CDR1 and CDR2 are MDHEN and SYDVKM. CDR3 loop: CASSFISGTGSEKLFF. In nucleotides, the CDR3 is TGTGCCAGCAGTTTCATCTCCGGGACAGGGAGCGAAAAACTGTTTTTT. Complete variable domain (other parts from reference TRBV28 and TRBJ1-4): DVKVTQSSRYLVKRTGEKVFLECVQDMDHENMFWYRQDPGLGLRLIYFSYDVKMKEKGDIPEGYSVSREKKERFSLILESASTNQTSMYLCASSFISGTGSEKLFFGSGTQLSVL.

V and J are TRBV7-8 and TRBJ2-7; D possibly corresponds to TRBD1 (5 bases). The CDR3 is made up of 14 amino acids. From germline, CDR1 is SGHVS and CDR2 FQNEAQ. V lost 2 bases, J lost 2 bases, and 10 bases lay in between. The CDR3 sequence is CASSLRGIPYEQYF. The CDR3, as DNA: TGTGCCAGCAGCTTAAGGGGAATCCCCTACGAGCAGTACTTC.

The chain employs TRBV5-5 and TRBJ2-2, with 9 nucleotides matching TRBD1. The germline V gene encodes CDR1 SGHKS and CDR2 YYEKEE (reference sequence). The V and J ends lost 5 bases and 5 bases, in that order; junction bases with no gene match: 10. The CDR3 has 16 amino acids. In DNA form, the CDR3 reads TGTGCCAGCAGGCAGCCGGGACAGGGAAGGACCGGGGAGCTGTTTTTT. Residues: CASRQPGQGRTGELFF.

V is TRBV4-3 and J is TRBJ2-7; 11 nucleotides match TRBD1. Trimming took 4 bases from V and 3 from J; bases not matched to a gene: 5. Germline CDR1 LGHNA, CDR2 YSLEER. The CDR3 extends over 15 amino acids. The CDR3 DNA follows: TGCGCCAGCAGCCCCGAGGGACAGGGGGACTACGAGCAGTACTTC. Translated: CASSPEGQGDYEQYF.

The chain employs TRBV30 and TRBJ1-2; D might be TRBD1 (5 bases). Germline values: CDR1 GTSNPN, CDR2 SVGIG (reference sequence). The length of the CDR3 is 13 residues. Trimming removed 0 bases from V and 6 bases from J, with 11 bases in between. CDR3 sequence (DNA): TGTGCCTGGAGTGTACTGGGGCGCGATGGCTACACCTTC. Translated, it gives CAWSVLGRDGYTF.

This clone was recorded once. The J gene is TRBJ2-1, the V gene TRBV6-5; TRBD1 might be the D (6 bases). Germline-derived CDR1 and CDR2 are MNHEY and SVGAGI. Trimming pared 2 bases from V and 9 bases from J, leaving 17 bases between. The CDR3 is 15 residues long. The CDR3, as DNA: TGTGCCAGCAGTTACCTAAGAGGGGGAGTTAGTGAGCAGTTCTTC. Residues: CASSYLRGGVSEQFF.

This chain links TRBV9 with TRBJ2-1; TRBD2 matches at 8 bases. Germline V gene lookup returns CDR1 SGDLS and CDR2 YYNGEE. CDR3 size: 18 residues. Trimming took 4 bases from V and 4 from J; bases not matched to a gene: 16. The CDR3 DNA follows: TGTGCCAGCAGCCTGCGGACTAGCCCGCAGGGTGTTTACAATGAGCAGTTCTTC. It translates to CASSLRTSPQGVYNEQFF.